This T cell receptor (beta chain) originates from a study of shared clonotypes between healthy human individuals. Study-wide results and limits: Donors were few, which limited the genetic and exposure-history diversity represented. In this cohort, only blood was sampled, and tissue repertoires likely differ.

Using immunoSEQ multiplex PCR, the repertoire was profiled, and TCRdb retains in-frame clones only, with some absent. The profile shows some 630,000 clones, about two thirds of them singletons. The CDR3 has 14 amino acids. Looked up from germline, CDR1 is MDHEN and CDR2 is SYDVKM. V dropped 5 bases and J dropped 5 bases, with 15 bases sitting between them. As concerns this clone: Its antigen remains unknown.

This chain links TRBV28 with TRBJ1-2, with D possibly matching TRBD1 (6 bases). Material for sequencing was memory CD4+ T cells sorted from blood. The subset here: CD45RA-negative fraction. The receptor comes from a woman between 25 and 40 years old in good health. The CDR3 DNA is TGTGCCAGCAGTGGCCGGGACACTATATATGGCTACACCTTC. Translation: CASSGRDTIYGYTF.